This TCR beta chain was documented in a study of CD8 T cells in Susac syndrome. V shed 4 bases and J shed 6 bases, with 12 bases lying between them. This CDR3 has 13 amino acids. CDR1 is LGHNT, CDR2 FRNRAP, per germline. Random hexamers were used to reverse transcribe the RNA input (about 0.45 to 1 ug). TCRdb redid the calling of the immunoSEQ multiplex PCR reads with MiXCR, one entry per CDR3 protein. The repertoire holds about 120,000 distinct CDR3 sequences, with around 93% as singletons. The receptor was derived from a human donor in good health. The chain is built from TRBV12-5 and TRBJ1-1; the D gene is possibly TRBD1 (6 bases). Sequencing was performed on CD8+ T cells from PBMCs. CDR3 protein: CASGWARGSEAFF. CDR3 in DNA: TGTGCTAGTGGTTGGGCCAGGGGTTCTGAAGCTTTCTTT.